This T cell receptor beta chain comes out of a study of siplizumab effects on memory and regulatory T cells. About 9.8 x 10^4 TCR templates per sample were sequenced. Using immunoSEQ multiplex PCR, the repertoire was profiled, and TCRdb retains in-frame clones only, with some absent. Of 100,000 or so clones in the sample, approximately 94% were seen once. CDR1 and CDR2 from the germline V gene are MDHEN and SYDVKM. V was clipped by 5 bases and J by 5 bases; unmatched bases: 9. The CDR3 has 15 amino acids. Overall study findings and caveats: Tregs that proliferated in siplizumab cultures did not have their suppressive function confirmed. Contribution to the alloresponse seemed major for naive T cells, which also seemed more diverse than memory cells. Solely a minor proportion of alloreactive clones could be assigned to unstimulated subsets.

A note on this clone: Its specificity is unknown.

The chain combines TRBV28 with TRBJ2-1; 7 bases match TRBD2. The sequencing input was non-Treg CD4+ T cells sorted from blood. The clonotype comes from a human donor in good health. CDR3 loop: CASSPPSGTNNEQFF. The CDR3, as DNA: TGTGCCAGCAGTCCACCTAGCGGAACCAACAATGAGCAGTTCTTC.